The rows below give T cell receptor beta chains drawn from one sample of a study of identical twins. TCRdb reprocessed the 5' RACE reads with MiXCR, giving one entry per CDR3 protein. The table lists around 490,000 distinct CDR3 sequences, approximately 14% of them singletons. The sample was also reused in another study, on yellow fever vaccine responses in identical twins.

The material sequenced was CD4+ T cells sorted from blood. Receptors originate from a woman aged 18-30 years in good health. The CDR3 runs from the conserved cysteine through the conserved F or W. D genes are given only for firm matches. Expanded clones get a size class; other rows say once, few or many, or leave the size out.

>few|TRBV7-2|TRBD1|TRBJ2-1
CASSTRQGYNEQFF
TGTGCCAGCAGTACAAGACAGGGCTACAATGAGCAGTTCTTC
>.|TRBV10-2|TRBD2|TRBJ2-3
CASSTFIGLAGFTDTQYF
TGCGCCAGCAGCACCTTTATAGGACTAGCGGGATTTACAGATACGCAGTATTTT
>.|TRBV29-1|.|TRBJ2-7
CSAGRIGVSGEQYF
TGCAGCGCAGGACGGATCGGGGTGTCGGGCGAGCAGTACTTC
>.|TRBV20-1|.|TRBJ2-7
CSASNSGYEQYF
TGCAGTGCTAGTAACAGCGGTTACGAGCAGTACTTC
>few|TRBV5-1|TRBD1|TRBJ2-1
CASTETRDSGQFF
TGCGCCAGCACCGAAACCCGGGACAGTGGTCAGTTCTTC
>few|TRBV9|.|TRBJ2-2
CASSKTGEGTGELFF
TGTGCCAGCAGCAAGACAGGGGAGGGCACCGGGGAGCTGTTTTTT
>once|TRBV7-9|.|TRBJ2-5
CASSQRVGKGTQYF
TGTGCCAGCAGCCAGCGGGTCGGAAAGGGGACCCAGTACTTC
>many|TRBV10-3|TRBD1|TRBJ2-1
CAIRPTGGAENEQFF
TGTGCCATCAGACCCACAGGGGGCGCGGAAAATGAGCAGTTCTTC
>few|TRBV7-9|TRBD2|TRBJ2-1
CASSLVGGSWGEQFF
TGTGCCAGCAGCTTAGTTGGCGGGAGCTGGGGTGAGCAGTTCTTC
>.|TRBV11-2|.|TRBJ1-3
CASSLGGGHNSYGNTIYF
TGTGCCAGCAGCTTAGGGGGAGGGCACAACTCGTATGGAAACACCATATATTTT
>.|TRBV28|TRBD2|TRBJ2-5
CASSPTRVIGLAGVAETQYF
TGTGCCAGCAGTCCAACTAGGGTCATCGGACTAGCGGGAGTGGCGGAGACCCAGTACTTC
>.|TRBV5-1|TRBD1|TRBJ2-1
CASSPQRTGVNEQFF
TGCGCCAGCAGCCCCCAGAGGACAGGGGTCAATGAGCAGTTCTTC
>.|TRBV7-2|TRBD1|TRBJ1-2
CASSSTGGVGDNYGYTF
TGTGCCAGCAGCAGCACAGGGGGGGTGGGGGATAACTATGGCTACACCTTC
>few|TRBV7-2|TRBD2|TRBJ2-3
CASSLRGVIGTQYF
TGTGCCAGCAGCTTACGGGGGGTAATAGGTACGCAGTATTTT
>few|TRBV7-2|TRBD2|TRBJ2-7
CASSGYGTSGNEQYF
TGTGCCAGCAGCGGGTACGGGACTAGCGGGAACGAGCAGTACTTC
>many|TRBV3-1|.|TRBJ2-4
CASSPSRALAKNIQYF
TGTGCCAGCAGCCCATCGCGGGCGCTAGCCAAAAACATTCAGTACTTC
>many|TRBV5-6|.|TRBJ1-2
CASSLGRRGYTF
TGTGCCAGCAGCTTGGGCCGCCGTGGCTACACCTTC
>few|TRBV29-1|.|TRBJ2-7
CSVSGSVPEQYF
TGCAGCGTTAGTGGGAGCGTTCCCGAGCAGTACTTC
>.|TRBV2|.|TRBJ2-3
CASSLDRNTDTQYF
TGTGCCAGCAGTCTTGACAGGAACACAGATACGCAGTATTTT
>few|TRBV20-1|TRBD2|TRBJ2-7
CSAAQSSGRGEQYF
TGCAGTGCTGCCCAGTCTAGCGGGAGGGGCGAGCAGTACTTC
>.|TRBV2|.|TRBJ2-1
CASSGTASGPLMGEQFF
TGTGCCAGCAGTGGGACAGCGTCCGGTCCCTTAATGGGTGAGCAGTTCTTC
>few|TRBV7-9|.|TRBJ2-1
CASSLGGQNEQFF
TGTGCCAGCAGCTTAGGAGGGCAGAATGAGCAGTTCTTC
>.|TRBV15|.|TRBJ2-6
CAAGRAGNGANVLTF
TGTGCCGCAGGTCGAGCAGGGAACGGGGCCAACGTCCTGACTTTC
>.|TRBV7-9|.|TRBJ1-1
CASWLGQGTTEAFF
TGTGCCAGCTGGCTGGGTCAGGGAACCACTGAAGCTTTCTTT
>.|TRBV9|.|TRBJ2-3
CASSAPLGGWRGTDTQYF
TGTGCCAGCAGCGCACCCCTCGGAGGTTGGAGGGGCACAGATACGCAGTATTTT
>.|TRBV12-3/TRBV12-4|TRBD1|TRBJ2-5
CASAQGIQETQYF
TGTGCCAGCGCACAGGGGATCCAAGAGACCCAGTACTTC
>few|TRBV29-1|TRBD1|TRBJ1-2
CSVEDRVRGRDNYGYTF
TGCAGCGTTGAAGATCGGGTGAGGGGGCGCGATAACTATGGCTACACCTTC
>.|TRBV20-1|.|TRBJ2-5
CSASLTPQGETQYF
TGCAGTGCTAGCCTGACACCGCAGGGGGAGACCCAGTACTTC
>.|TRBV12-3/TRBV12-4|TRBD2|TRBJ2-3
CASSTGLAGGMDTQYF
TGTGCCAGCAGCACAGGACTAGCGGGGGGGATGGATACGCAGTATTTT
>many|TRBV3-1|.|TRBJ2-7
CASSQTTYEQYF
TGTGCCAGCAGTCAGACTACCTACGAGCAGTACTTC
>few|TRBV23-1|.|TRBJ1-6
CASSGAGRRNSPLHF
TGCGCCAGCAGTGGGGCCGGACGTCGGAATTCACCCCTCCACTTT
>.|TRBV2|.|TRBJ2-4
CASRPAQDIQYF
TGTGCCAGCAGGCCCGCCCAGGACATTCAGTACTTC
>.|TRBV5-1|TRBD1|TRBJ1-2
CASSFGQGYNYGYTF
TGCGCCAGCAGCTTCGGACAGGGCTATAACTATGGCTACACCTTC
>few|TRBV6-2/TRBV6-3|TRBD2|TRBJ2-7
CASIALAGAAEQYF
TGTGCCAGCATCGCGCTCGCGGGAGCGGCCGAGCAGTACTTC
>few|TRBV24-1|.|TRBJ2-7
CATSEGQVGGAYEQYF
TGTGCCACCAGTGAAGGACAGGTCGGGGGAGCCTACGAGCAGTACTTC
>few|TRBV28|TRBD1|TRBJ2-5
CASSLLFQGAETQYF
TGTGCCAGCAGTTTATTGTTCCAGGGGGCTGAGACCCAGTACTTC
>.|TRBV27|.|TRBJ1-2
CASSFYRTSGNYGYTF
TGTGCCAGCAGTTTTTACAGAACCTCGGGCAACTATGGCTACACCTTC
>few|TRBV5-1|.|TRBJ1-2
CASSLEGPGGYTF
TGCGCCAGCAGCTTGGAAGGGCCGGGGGGCTACACCTTC
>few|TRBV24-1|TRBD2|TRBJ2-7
CATSGIAGGSEEQYF
TGTGCCACCAGTGGGATAGCGGGAGGATCGGAAGAGCAGTACTTC
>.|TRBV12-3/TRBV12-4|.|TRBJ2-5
CASSYRVGGETQYF
TGTGCCAGCAGTTACAGGGTTGGGGGAGAGACCCAGTACTTC
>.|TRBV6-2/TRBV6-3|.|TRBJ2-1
CASSHRLTAEVF
TGTGCCAGCAGTCACCGACTAACTGCGGAGGTCTTC
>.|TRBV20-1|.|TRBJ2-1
CSAHIRSYNEQFF
TGCAGTGCACACATCCGCTCCTACAATGAGCAGTTCTTC
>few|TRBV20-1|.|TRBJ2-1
CSATPGERPDEQFF
TGCAGTGCTACACCAGGGGAGAGACCGGATGAGCAGTTCTTC
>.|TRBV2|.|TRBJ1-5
CASSGGANQPQHF
TGTGCCAGCAGTGGCGGGGCGAATCAGCCCCAGCATTTT
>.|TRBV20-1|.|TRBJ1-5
CSASTGISNQPQHF
TGCAGTGCTAGTACAGGGATAAGCAATCAGCCCCAGCATTTT
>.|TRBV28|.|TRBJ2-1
CASSLFGYNEQFF
TGTGCCAGCAGTTTATTTGGTTACAATGAGCAGTTCTTC
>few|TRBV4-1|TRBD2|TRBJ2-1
CASSQRAGATYDEQFF
TGCGCCAGCAGCCAGAGGGCGGGAGCTACCTACGATGAGCAGTTCTTC
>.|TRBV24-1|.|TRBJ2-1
CATSASPGVSYNEQFF
TGTGCCACCAGTGCGTCTCCGGGAGTATCCTACAATGAGCAGTTCTTC
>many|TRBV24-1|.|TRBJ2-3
CATRRSGDIEADTQYF
TGTGCCACCAGGCGATCAGGGGACATCGAAGCAGATACGCAGTATTTT
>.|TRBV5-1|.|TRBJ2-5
CASSFTVQETQYF
TGCGCCAGCAGCTTTACAGTCCAAGAGACCCAGTACTTC
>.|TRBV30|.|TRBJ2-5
CAWETQGKETQYF
TGTGCCTGGGAGACACAGGGAAAAGAGACCCAGTACTTC
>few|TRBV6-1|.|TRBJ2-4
CATCRGATAKNIQYF
TGTGCCACCTGTAGGGGGGCTACAGCCAAAAACATTCAGTACTTC